This T cell receptor beta chain was recovered during a study of T cell clusters in autoimmune cytopenias. TRB was amplified by touch-down multiplex PCR, primer pools A and B combined. Each CDR3 protein gets one entry in TCRdb, which reprocessed the multiplex PCR reads and gives no DNA. Its clone listing holds about 5,000 distinct CDR3 sequences. This clonotype is deemed medium-sized (0.01 to 0.1%) by its frequency. TRB was amplified from 250 ng of peripheral blood genomic DNA per sample. The same data also contributed to another study, on T cell repertoires in aging, cancer and after chemotherapy. That study adds: In healthy donors, age-related TCR diversity loss mainly reflected lost richness.

The source is a human donor in good health. The sample consisted of peripheral blood.

CDR3 loop: CASKLSGADRYGYTF. The chain recombines TRBV12-3 or TRBV12-4 with TRBJ1-2; TCRdb indicates TRBD1, and absent DNA this call remains unverified. The CDR3 spans 15 residues.